The 18 T cell receptor beta chains given below trace back to one sample, sequenced in a study of cytomegalovirus exposure and HLA in healthy donors. 60 Vbeta and 13 Jbeta primers were used in PCR. This table comes from immunoSEQ multiplex PCR, and its TCRdb copy is limited to in-frame clones, with some not included. The data hold more than 110,000 clones, with approximately 80% observed a single time. The sequencing sample was made of PBMCs. The receptor set was obtained from a male donor in good health and CMV-seropositive.

The gene calls are TRBV13 and TRBJ1-1; no reliable D call. The ends were cut back, 1 base at V and 5 bases at J, with 14 bases in the middle. The CDR3 loop spans 15 amino acids. CDR1 is PRHDT and CDR2 is FYEKMQ in the germline V gene (reference sequence). CDR3 region: CASSLVEVGHTEAFF. The CDR3 DNA reads TGTGCCAGCAGCTTAGTGGAGGTCGGGCATACTGAAGCTTTCTTT.

V is TRBV13 and J is TRBJ1-6; 8 nucleotides align to TRBD1. Germline CDR1 is PRHDT and CDR2 is FYEKMQ (reference sequence). The CDR3 is made up of 14 amino acids. The ends lost 6 bases at V and 7 bases at J; junction bases unmatched: 5. CDR3 coding DNA: TGTGCCAGCAGAAAGACAGGGGCAAATTCACCCCTCCACTTT. Translated, it gives CASRKTGANSPLHF.

The chain couples TRBV27 to TRBJ2-7; D perhaps matches TRBD2 (6 bases). Trimming removed 2 bases from V and 7 bases from J, with 15 bases in between. Per the germline V gene, CDR1 is MNHEY and CDR2 is SMNVEV (reference sequence). The CDR3 totals 14 residues. CDR3 residues: CASSLQAGPREQYF. The CDR3 DNA reads TGTGCCAGCAGTTTACAAGCGGGCCCTAGAGAGCAGTACTTC.

The chain couples TRBV28 to TRBJ1-5; 7 bases are shared with TRBD1. Germline V gene sequence: CDR1 MDHEN, CDR2 SYDVKM. V trimming: 3 bases; J trimming: 4 bases; junction bases outside the gene matches: 6. This CDR3 comprises 15 residues. The CDR3 protein is CASSFFYRGNQPQHF. In DNA form, the CDR3 reads TGTGCCAGCAGTTTTTTTTACAGGGGAAATCAGCCCCAGCATTTT.

The gene calls are TRBV5-6 and TRBJ1-3, with D hard to call. Germline V gene data show CDR1 as SGHDT and CDR2 as YYEEEE. Between the trimmed V and J ends, which lost 0 bases and 1 base, there was a span of 11 bases. The CDR3 loop spans 16 amino acids. The CDR3 sequence: CASSLGSWPSGNTIYF. CDR3 bases: TGTGCCAGCAGCTTGGGCTCTTGGCCGTCTGGAAACACCATATATTTT.

This clone was detected a few times. The chain recombines TRBV10-1 with TRBJ2-7, with 7 positions matching TRBD1. In germline, CDR1 is WNHNN, CDR2 SYGVQD (reference sequence). Germline trimming cut 0 bases from V and 2 bases from J; bases unmatched to any gene: 1. CDR3 length: 14 amino acids. In DNA form, the CDR3 reads TGCGCCAGCAGTGAGTCGGGACAGCCCTACGAGCAGTACTTC. This gives the protein CASSESGQPYEQYF.

The CDR3 nucleotides are TGTGCCAGCAGCGTCTCCGGGCTAGCGGAATTTGGAGAGACCCAGTACTTC. Translated, it gives CASSVSGLAEFGETQYF. The J gene is TRBJ2-5, the V gene TRBV9; 7 bases are shared with TRBD2. CDR1 and CDR2 from the germline V gene are SGDLS and YYNGEE. With 2 bases clipped from V and 4 bases from J, the junction kept 14 bases outside the gene matches. The CDR3 has 17 amino acids.

The V call is TRBV5-6, the J call TRBJ1-1, with 9 positions matching TRBD1. The CDR3 covers 15 residues. V shed 5 bases, J shed 7 bases, and the junction held 12 bases outside the gene matches. Per the germline V gene, CDR1 is SGHDT and CDR2 is YYEEEE. In nucleotides, the CDR3 is TGTGCCAGCAGACGCTCCCCCGGGACAGGGTTTGAAGCTTTCTTT. It specifies CASRRSPGTGFEAFF.

The genes are TRBV11-3 and TRBJ2-2; TRBD2 matches 8 bases. The CDR3 is 17 amino acids. With 5 bases clipped from V and 7 bases from J, the junction kept 15 bases outside the gene matches. Germline V gene lookup returns CDR1 SGHNT and CDR2 YENEEA. This CDR3 is CASSPRASGSSHGELFF. CDR3 DNA sequence: TGTGCCAGCAGCCCTCGGGCGAGCGGGAGCTCTCACGGGGAGCTGTTTTTT.

The CDR3 DNA sequence: TGTGCCAGCAGCTACACAGGGGGCACTGAAGCTTTCTTT. It translates to CASSYTGGTEAFF. V and J are TRBV6-5 and TRBJ1-1; 8 bases map to TRBD1. The CDR3 loop spans 13 amino acids. Trimming took 6 bases from V and 4 from J; bases not matched to a gene: 4. Germline V lookup: CDR1 MNHEY, CDR2 SVGAGI.

This chain uses TRBV18 with TRBJ1-2, with D possibly matching TRBD1 (5 bases). V was trimmed by 3 bases and J by 1 base, leaving 6 bases between them. The CDR3 runs 13 residues. Per germline, CDR1 KGHSH and CDR2 LQKENI. The CDR3 reads CASSPGGNYGYTF. CDR3 DNA: TGTGCCAGCTCACCCGGGGGTAACTATGGCTACACCTTC.

This chain joins TRBV4-2 and TRBJ2-7; TRBD2 agrees at 14 bases. The CDR3 is made up of 20 amino acids. The ends lost 2 bases at V and 3 bases at J; junction bases unmatched: 15. CDR1 and CDR2 from the germline V gene are LGHNA and YNFKEQ. The CDR3 is CASSQPALARTSGGYYEQYF. CDR3 DNA: TGTGCCAGCAGCCAACCTGCCCTAGCCAGGACTAGCGGGGGGTACTACGAGCAGTACTTC.

The chain is built from TRBV5-4 and TRBJ1-2; the match to TRBD1 covers 11 bases. The length of the CDR3 is 13 residues. CDR1 is SGHNT, CDR2 YYREEE, per germline (reference sequence). The V gene end was trimmed by 6 bases and the J gene end by 8 bases; junction bases not matched to a gene: 6. The CDR3 loop reads CASTGQGARGYTF. The DNA of the CDR3 is TGTGCCAGCACCGGACAGGGGGCGCGGGGCTACACCTTC.

The chain links TRBV27 to TRBJ2-2; a weak D match, TRBD1 (6 bases). CDR3 length: 14 amino acids. Germline V gives CDR1 MNHEY, CDR2 SMNVEV (reference sequence). V was pared by 5 bases and J by 5 bases, with 12 bases between. CDR3 coding DNA: TGTGCCAGCAGTGTCCTAGGGGGTACCGGGGAGCTGTTTTTT. Translation gives CASSVLGGTGELFF.

The CDR3 reads CASSQGQGRQYF. In DNA, the CDR3 is TGTGCCAGCAGCCAGGGACAGGGGCGGCAGTACTTC. The chain couples TRBV11-2 to TRBJ2-7; 10 nucleotides match TRBD1. CDR1 and CDR2 from the germline V gene are SGHAT and FQNNGV. The CDR3 runs 12 residues. V shed 5 bases, J shed 9 bases, and the junction held 4 bases outside the gene matches.

The chain couples TRBV10-2 to TRBJ2-3, with 9 nucleotides matching TRBD2. J gave up 2 bases and V 8 bases, and 5 bases lay outside the gene matches. The CDR3 has 14 amino acids. Germline assignment: CDR1 WSHSY and CDR2 SAAADI. CDR3 loop: CASSLAGITDTQYF. CDR3 nucleotides: TGCGCCAGCTCACTAGCGGGCATCACAGATACGCAGTATTTT.

V and J are TRBV4-1 and TRBJ2-1, with D possibly matching TRBD2 (5 bases). Trimming stripped 4 bases from V and 5 bases from J, with 12 bases between. This CDR3 has 14 residues. Germline CDR1 reads MGHRA; CDR2 reads YSYEKL. CDR3 in amino acids: CASSLTDGNNEQFF. CDR3 bases: TGCGCCAGCAGCCTAACCGACGGGAACAATGAGCAGTTCTTC.

The rearrangement links TRBV5-1 to TRBJ1-4; 8 nucleotides agree with TRBD1. Germline trimming cut 4 bases from V and 8 bases from J; bases unmatched to any gene: 16. Germline CDR1 SGHRS, CDR2 YFSETQ. This CDR3 comprises 17 residues. As DNA, the CDR3 is TGCGCCAGCAGCCCGGTACTTAGGGACAGGTCGGGCGAAAAACTGTTTTTT. Translating it yields CASSPVLRDRSGEKLFF.